The rows below give T cell receptor beta chains drawn from one sample of a study of identical twins. MiXCR, run by TCRdb on the 5' RACE reads, gives a single entry per CDR3 protein. The sample carries some 660,000 distinct CDR3 sequences, around 8.3% recorded once. The sample was also linked to a second study, of yellow fever vaccine responses in identical twins.

Sequenced: PBMCs. Receptor source: a woman younger than 35 in good health. The CDR3 runs from the conserved cysteine through the conserved F or W. The D gene is left open where the match is weak. Clone size is not always given. Where it is, it says once, few, many or a class for expanded clones.

cdr3_aa: CSARDSQRVTGYVQYF
cdr3_nt: TGCAGTGCTAGAGATTCTCAGCGGGTAACTGGATACGTGCAGTACTTC
clone_size: few
d_call: -
v_call: TRBV20-1
j_call: TRBJ2-7

cdr3_aa: CASSLAGQSSYNEQFF
cdr3_nt: TGTGCCAGCAGCTTAGCCGGACAGAGCTCCTACAATGAGCAGTTCTTC
clone_size: many
d_call: -
v_call: TRBV7-6
j_call: TRBJ2-1

cdr3_aa: CASSPGQTTYEQYF
cdr3_nt: TGTGCCAGCAGCCCCGGACAGACTACCTACGAGCAGTACTTC
clone_size: few
d_call: -
v_call: TRBV7-9
j_call: TRBJ2-7

cdr3_aa: CASSLLTGGADEQYF
cdr3_nt: TGTGCCAGCAGTCTCCTGACAGGGGGCGCGGACGAGCAGTACTTC
clone_size: few
d_call: TRBD1
v_call: TRBV25-1
j_call: TRBJ2-7

cdr3_aa: CASSPRQGLHSYEQYF
cdr3_nt: TGTGCCAGCAGCCCCAGACAGGGCCTACACTCCTACGAGCAGTACTTC
clone_size: few
d_call: TRBD1
v_call: TRBV7-8
j_call: TRBJ2-7

cdr3_aa: CASSPAGGILGETQYF
cdr3_nt: TGTGCCAGCAGCCCCGCGGGAGGGATACTAGGAGAGACCCAGTACTTC
clone_size: -
d_call: TRBD2
v_call: TRBV7-9
j_call: TRBJ2-5

cdr3_aa: CASSLVGIDSPLHF
cdr3_nt: TGTGCCAGCAGCTTAGTAGGGATTGATTCACCCCTCCACTTT
clone_size: few
d_call: -
v_call: TRBV7-2
j_call: TRBJ1-6

cdr3_aa: CASKRSEGRDEQFF
cdr3_nt: TGTGCCAGCAAAAGGTCAGAGGGGAGGGATGAGCAGTTCTTC
clone_size: few
d_call: TRBD2
v_call: TRBV12-3/TRBV12-4
j_call: TRBJ2-1

cdr3_aa: CSARRSGGTYNEQFF
cdr3_nt: TGCAGTGCTAGACGGTCCGGGGGAACCTACAATGAGCAGTTCTTC
clone_size: -
d_call: -
v_call: TRBV20-1
j_call: TRBJ2-1

cdr3_aa: CASSIRDEAFF
cdr3_nt: TGTGCCAGCAGCATCCGGGATGAAGCTTTCTTT
clone_size: -
d_call: -
v_call: TRBV7-2
j_call: TRBJ1-1